This T cell receptor (beta chain) was obtained from a study of T cells in tuberculosis listed by TCRdb under 2018. Notes on the research overall: The study combined CD1B tetramers and high-throughput TCR immunosequencing to characterize T cells specific for the mycobacterial lipid antigen glucose monomycolate (GMM). PBMC from active tuberculosis patients were archived either before standard anti-tuberculosis treatment began or within 7 days of the start of that treatment. With over nine people per group, a South African clinical cohort compared IGRA-negative adolescents, IGRA-positive adolescents with latent tuberculosis, and adults with active tuberculosis.

On this clone itself: This clone's antigen is unknown. No clone much larger than this one lies a single base away; base qualities are absent.

The sample's time point label, in plain terms: new active TB diagnosis, blood taken before or within 7 days of starting treatment. The active tuberculosis patients were newly diagnosed, HIV-seronegative South African adults aged 18 years or older. Confirmation of active tuberculosis came from positive sputum smear microscopy and/or a positive M. tuberculosis culture. Unsorted cryopreserved PBMC were immunosequenced, covering on average approximately 96,000 T cells per clinical donor. TCR libraries were generated with the immunoSEQ multiplex PCR assay, using TCR-beta and/or TCR-alpha/delta assays for each sample. The amplified TCR libraries were sequenced using the Illumina high-throughput platform. The published analysis was carried out like this. Clustering and dimensionality reduction relied on pairwise TCRdist distances among GMM-specific receptors from T cells that were either sorted ex vivo or expanded in vitro. Each clinical repertoire received a mean NN-distance score, defined as the average TCRdist to the nearest 10% of tetramer-positive reference sequences. GEM TCR motif frequency was calculated as the fraction of unique TCRs that matched known GEM sequences by V/J usage and CDR3 length. Linear discriminant analysis with leave-one-out cross-validation, implemented in scikit-learn, was used to classify active tuberculosis. Here the immuneACCESS table is served through TCRdb, limited to in-frame sequences with V and J called. Missing clones are a known gap in these copies; in checked studies unresolved V genes cover under half, and the rest lacks a known reason. D and trimming were read from the DNA, whereas the V and J calls and clone size are those reported in that table. The sample table holds 30,000 to 40,000 clones, of which 90% to 95% were seen once. Over 9.5% of the sample goes to the ten largest clones.

What the research found in general, with its limitations: Compared with IGRA-negative controls, TCR-alpha repertoires from active tuberculosis had smaller mean NN-distances to GMM-specific TCRs, which suggests that these TCRs underwent clonal expansion. Using GEM motif frequencies, a classifier achieved about 70% accuracy, whereas a classifier built on the diverse GMM-specific repertoire got to 87% accuracy (AUROC approximately 0.93). Clinical samples were selected based on which cryopreserved specimens were available, and the active tuberculosis cases were adults whereas the controls were adolescents. The smaller NN-distances in active tuberculosis patients were driven in part by shorter CDR3-alpha lengths, while the difference seen for TCR-beta was not statistically significant.

Including the terminal cysteine and phenylalanine, the CDR3 comprises 17 residues. Just the 51-base CDR3 DNA is kept, in frame starting at base 1. Trimming at the junction amounts to 0 bases on V and 7 bases on J, and the germline ends lie 21 bases apart. The germline V gene (reference sequence) provides CDR1 GTSNPN and CDR2 SVGIG. The chain employs TRBV30 and TRBJ2-2; the D segment could be TRBD2, given 5 matching bases. The starting material was PBMCs, obtained at tuberculosis diagnosis. This TCR derives from an adult with tuberculosis. The encoded CDR3 is CAWSVLAEGLEVGELFF. The bases read TGTGCCTGGAGTGTATTAGCTGAGGGTTTGGAAGTCGGGGAGCTGTTTTTT.